Sequencing of this T cell receptor (beta chain) was carried out in a study of blood T cell repertoires in COVID-19. Recruitment covered roughly 24 US areas and drew participants whose ages spanned roughly 18 to 100 years. Cohorts were based on clinical histories the participants reported. As processed by the authors: Cell counts per sample came from amplifying reference gene primers. Repertoires were generated with immunoSEQ multiplex PCR, while TCRdb's copy carries only in-frame clones and drops some. V and J calls and clone size are given by that table; D and trimming were obtained from the DNA. The sample comprises about 250,000 clones, around 84% of which are singletons, and about 1.7% rests with the top ten. This CDR3 has 15 residues. From germline, CDR1 is SGHRS and CDR2 YFSETQ. With 1 base removed from V and 3 bases from J, the gap between germline ends came to 10 bases.

Material for sequencing was PBMCs or T cells enriched from blood (not recorded which). V gene TRBV5-1 combines with J gene TRBJ1-4, with D unclear. The receptor was derived from a man aged 35 to 55 who had recovered from COVID-19. The CDR3 protein is CASSLFPGSNEKLFF. The CDR3 DNA reads TGCGCCAGCAGCTTGTTTCCGGGATCTAATGAAAAACTGTTTTTT. The entire variable domain, with the rest obtained from reference TRBV5-1 and TRBJ1-4, is as follows: KAGVTQTPRYLIKTRGQQVTLSCSPISGHRSVSWYQQTPGQGLQFLFEYFSETQRNKGNFPGRFSGRQFSNSRSEMNVSTLELGDSALYLCASSLFPGSNEKLFFGSGTQLSVL.